The clone carrying this T cell receptor beta chain was picked up many times. Its antigen is not known. The CDR3 extends over 15 amino acids. In germline, CDR1 is SGDLS, CDR2 YYNGEE. The V gene lost 0 bases and the J gene lost 1 base, with 8 bases spanning the gap. MiXCR, applied by TCRdb to the RACE reads, yields one record per CDR3 protein. The sample yields roughly 380,000 distinct CDR3 sequences, about 4.8% seen once. This sample is part of a study of human T cells and chemical hapten exposure. Study context: Upper-back patches of 0.01% DPC were read at 6 days. Study-level findings and limits: Among expanded TCRs, significantly more large CDR3 similarity clusters formed than among controls.

The time point denotes: patch test 1, 2 weeks after DPC sensitization. Treatment: therapeutic diphenylcyclopropenone sensitization with weekly scalp DPC. The material sequenced was whole blood, taken in connection with sensitization to the hapten diphenylcyclopropenone (DPC). The clonotype was recovered from a woman between 45 and 60 years old with alopecia areata. Some clones in this sample may be carry-over from other donors' samples. The rearrangement uses TRBV9 and TRBJ2-1; D gene unclear. The CDR3, as DNA: TGTGCCAGCAGCGTAGGTGACGGGTCCTACAATGAGCAGTTCTTC. This encodes CASSVGDGSYNEQFF.